A single T cell receptor beta chain is shown here with its context. Germline-derived CDR1 and CDR2 are SGHAT and FQNNGV. This CDR3 is built from 13 residues. V was trimmed by 5 bases and J by 5 bases, leaving 10 bases between them. Participants were placed into cohorts based on the clinical history they reported. The record originates from a study of blood T cell repertoires in COVID-19. Whole-study context: PBMCs, B-cell-depleted T cells, or T cells provided the cDNA or gDNA that made up the material.

Data came from immunoSEQ multiplex PCR; TCRdb stores just in-frame clones and leaves some out. The sample carries roughly 430,000 clones, roughly 88% recorded once. The gene calls are TRBV11-2 and TRBJ1-5; weak D call: TRBD1 (6 bases). The sequence came from a woman in her thirties or forties with acute COVID-19. Sample: PBMCs or T cells enriched from blood (not recorded which). The CDR3 DNA reads as TGTGCCAGCAGCGTACAGGGAGATCAGCCCCAGCATTTT. Its protein product is CASSVQGDQPQHF.